What follows is one T cell receptor beta chain and its context. No antigen is known for it. This record belongs to a study of somatic mutations in cytotoxic T cells in rheumatoid arthritis. Looked up from germline, CDR1 is LGHNA and CDR2 is YSLEER. Trimming left V 4 bases short and J 3 bases short, with 12 bases between. The CDR3 is 14 residues long. Findings of the study overall: Among fewer than 75 patients, 8 showed a largest CD8+ clone that surpassed 20% of CD8+ cells. Neither rheumatoid arthritis patients nor age-matched healthy controls had significantly different CD8+ T-cell clonality from the other group. No multiple-comparison adjustment was applied to the slight TRBV07 underrepresentation in rheumatoid arthritis patients. CD8+ clonality increased with age in rheumatoid arthritis patients but not in healthy controls.

Measured with immunoSEQ multiplex PCR; TCRdb has only the in-frame clones, and not every one. This repertoire shows under 20,000 clones, 86% found once; its top ten account for roughly 14%. This receptor was identified in a man aged 40-49 years in good health. The chain employs TRBV4-3 and TRBJ1-1; D might be TRBD1 (6 bases). Sequencing was done on a sample of CD8+ T cells sorted from blood. In DNA form, the CDR3 reads TGCGCCAGCAGCCTTGGCCCAGGGGACACTGAAGCTTTCTTT. This gives the protein CASSLGPGDTEAFF.